The sequence of this T cell receptor beta chain was determined in a study of vaccination effects on CD4 cells after COVID-19. For this clone: Its specificity is not known.

The ViraFEST assay expanded antigen-specific CD4+ T cells with viral peptide pools before sequencing. With more than nine days of culture completed, CD4+ T cells were isolated. As their vaccination, participants received two doses of either BNT162b2 or mRNA-1273. IL-2 medium supplanted half the medium on days 3 and 7. Here immunoSEQ multiplex PCR was the method, and the copy in TCRdb shows in-frame clones only, minus some. Of about 28,000 clones in the sample, roughly 80% were seen once. CDR1 is MGHRA, CDR2 YSYEKL, per germline. Trimming cost V 5 bases and J 9 bases, with 14 bases left between them. The CDR3 loop spans 14 amino acids.

The chain links TRBV4-1 to TRBJ1-6; D unresolved. This specimen was CD4+ T cells from PBMCs cultured with HCoV-NL63 spike peptides, taken after COVID-19 vaccination. The TCR comes from a human donor who received a COVID-19 vaccine. The CDR3 nucleotides are TGCGCCAGCAGCTCGCCCACGCGGGGTTCACCCCTCCACTTT. Its translation: CASSSPTRGSPLHF.